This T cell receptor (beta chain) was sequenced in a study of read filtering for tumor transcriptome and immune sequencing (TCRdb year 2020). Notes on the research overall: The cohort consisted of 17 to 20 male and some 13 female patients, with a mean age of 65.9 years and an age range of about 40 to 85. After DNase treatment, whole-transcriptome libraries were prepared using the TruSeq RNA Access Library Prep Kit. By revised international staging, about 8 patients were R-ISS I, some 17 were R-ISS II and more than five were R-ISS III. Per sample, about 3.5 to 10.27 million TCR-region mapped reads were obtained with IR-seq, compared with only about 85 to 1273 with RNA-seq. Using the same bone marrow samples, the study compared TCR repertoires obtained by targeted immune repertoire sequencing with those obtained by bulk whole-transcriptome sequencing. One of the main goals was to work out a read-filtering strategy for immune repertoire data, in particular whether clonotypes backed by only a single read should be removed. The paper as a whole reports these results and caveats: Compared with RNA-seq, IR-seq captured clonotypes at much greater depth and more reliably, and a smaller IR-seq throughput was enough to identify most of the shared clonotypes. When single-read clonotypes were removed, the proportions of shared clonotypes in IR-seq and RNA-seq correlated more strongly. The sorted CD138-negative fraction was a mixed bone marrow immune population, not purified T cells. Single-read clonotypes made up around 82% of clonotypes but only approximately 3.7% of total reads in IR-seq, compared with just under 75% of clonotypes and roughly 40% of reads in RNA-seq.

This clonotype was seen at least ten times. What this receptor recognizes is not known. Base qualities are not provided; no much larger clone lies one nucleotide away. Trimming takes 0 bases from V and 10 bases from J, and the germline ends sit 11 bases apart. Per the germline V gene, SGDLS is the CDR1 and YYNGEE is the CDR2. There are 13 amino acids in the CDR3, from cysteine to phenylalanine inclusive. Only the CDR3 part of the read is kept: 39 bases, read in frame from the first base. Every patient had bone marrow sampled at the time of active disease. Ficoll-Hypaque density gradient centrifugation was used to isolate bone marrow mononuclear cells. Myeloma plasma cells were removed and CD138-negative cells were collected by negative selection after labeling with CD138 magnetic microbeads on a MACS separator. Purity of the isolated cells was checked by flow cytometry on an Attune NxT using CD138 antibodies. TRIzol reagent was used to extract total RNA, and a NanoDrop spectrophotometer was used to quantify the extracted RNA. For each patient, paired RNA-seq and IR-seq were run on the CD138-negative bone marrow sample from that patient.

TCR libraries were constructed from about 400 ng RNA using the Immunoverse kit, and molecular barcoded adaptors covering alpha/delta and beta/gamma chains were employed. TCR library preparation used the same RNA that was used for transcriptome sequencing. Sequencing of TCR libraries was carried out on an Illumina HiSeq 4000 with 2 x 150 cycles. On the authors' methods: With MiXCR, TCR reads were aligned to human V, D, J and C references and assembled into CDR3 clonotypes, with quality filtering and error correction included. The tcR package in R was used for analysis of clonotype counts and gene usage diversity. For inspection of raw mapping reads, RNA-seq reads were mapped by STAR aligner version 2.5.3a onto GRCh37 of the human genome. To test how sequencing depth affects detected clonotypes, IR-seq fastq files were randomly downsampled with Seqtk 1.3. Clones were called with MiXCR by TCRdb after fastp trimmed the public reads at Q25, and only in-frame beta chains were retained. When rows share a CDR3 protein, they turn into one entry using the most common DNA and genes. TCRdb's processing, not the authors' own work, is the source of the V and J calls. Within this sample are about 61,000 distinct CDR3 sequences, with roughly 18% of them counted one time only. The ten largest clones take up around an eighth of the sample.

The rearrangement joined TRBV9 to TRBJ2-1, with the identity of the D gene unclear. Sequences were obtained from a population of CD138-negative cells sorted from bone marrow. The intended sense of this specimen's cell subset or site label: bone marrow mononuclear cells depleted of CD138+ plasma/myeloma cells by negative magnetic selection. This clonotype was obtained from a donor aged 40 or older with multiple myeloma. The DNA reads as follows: TGTGCCAGCAGCGTAGTAGAGGTGACAGAGCAGTTCTTC. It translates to CASSVVEVTEQFF.